The 31 T cell receptor beta chains in this list originate from one sample, sequenced in a study of T cells in Graves' hyperthyroidism and ophthalmopathy. Amplified TCR beta CDR3 regions derived from RNA transcripts. First-round RT-PCR targeting the TCR CDR3 was performed with the HTBI primer set. TCRdb analysed the multiplex PCR reads with MiXCR anew, one entry per CDR3 protein. This repertoire shows 700,000 to 950,000 distinct CDR3 sequences, around a third found once; its top ten account for around 31%. Sequencing was performed on blood. These receptors came from a woman between 35 and 50 years old with Graves' hyperthyroidism.

This chain connects TRBV19 to TRBJ1-1, with D possibly matching TRBD1 (5 bases). CDR1 and CDR2 (germline): LNHDA, SQIVND (reference sequence). V was cut by 3 bases and J by 5 bases, with 16 bases left in between. The CDR3 totals 15 residues. The CDR3 DNA reads as TGTGCCAGTAGTATTGGCAGGGTAAGTAAGACTGAAGCTTTCTTT. Protein sequence: CASSIGRVSKTEAFF.

The chain's CDR3 is CASSSDIGTGGQYF. CDR3 DNA sequence: TGTGCCAGCAGTTCCGACATCGGGACGGGCGGGCAGTACTTC. V and J are TRBV19 and TRBJ2-7; D could derive from TRBD1 or TRBD2 (5 bases each). CDR1 is LNHDA, CDR2 SQIVND, per germline (reference sequence). Trimming removed 9 bases from V and 9 bases from J, with 24 bases in between. The CDR3 sequence is 14 residues long.

For this clonotype: A single base separates this from a much larger clone, so it may be a read error. V and J are TRBV7-9 and TRBJ2-6; D is perhaps TRBD1 (5 bases). There are 16 residues in the CDR3. Germline assignment: CDR1 SEHNR and CDR2 FQNEAQ (reference sequence). CDR3 nucleotides: TGTGCCAGCAGCCCTGGTCAGGGTTCTGGGGCCAACGTCCCGACTTTC. It yields the protein CASSPGQGSGANVPTF.

This clonotype was detected a few times. V gene TRBV4-1 combines with J gene TRBJ2-7; 8 bases agree with TRBD1. CDR1 and CDR2 (germline): MGHRA, YSYEKL. The CDR3 has 16 amino acids. V shed 0 bases and J 4 bases; nucleotides not matched to a gene: 8. The CDR3 protein is CASSQDKDRVLYEQYF. In DNA, the CDR3 is TGCGCCAGCAGCCAAGATAAGGACAGGGTACTGTACGAGCAGTACTTC.

This rearrangement joins TRBV9 to TRBJ1-5; TRBD1 aligns across 7 bases. The CDR3 length is 14 residues. Germline values: CDR1 SGDLS, CDR2 YYNGEE. V shed 4 bases and J 11 bases; nucleotides not matched to a gene: 12. CDR3 nucleotide sequence: TGTGCCAGCAGCCCGGGGACAGATCACCGGTCCCAGCATTTT. Translated: CASSPGTDHRSQHF.

The V call is TRBV7-2, the J call TRBJ2-3, with TRBD2 identical over 7 bases. CDR1 and CDR2 (germline): SGHTA, FQGNSA. V shed 2 bases and J 3 bases; nucleotides not matched to a gene: 5. The CDR3 spans 15 residues. CDR3 in DNA: TGTGCCAGCAGCTTACTGGCGGGAGTAACAGATACGCAGTATTTT. This gives the protein CASSLLAGVTDTQYF.

The chain carries TRBV7-2 and TRBJ1-1; possibly TRBD1 for D (6 bases). CDR3 size: 15 residues. Trimming cost V 6 bases and J 3 bases, with 17 bases left between them. CDR1 SGHTA and CDR2 FQGNSA come from the germline V gene. CDR3 protein: CASRPYRDLDTEAFF. CDR3 in DNA: TGTGCCAGCAGACCCTACAGGGATTTAGACACTGAAGCTTTCTTT.

The chain has TRBV3-1 and TRBJ1-2, with TRBD1 matching over 7 bases. CDR3 length: 13 amino acids. The V gene's germline CDR1 is LGHDT and CDR2 YNNKEL (reference sequence). The junction had 11 bases not matched to a gene; V was cut back by 3 bases and J by 13 bases. The CDR3 spells CASSQGDSSGSTF. In DNA form, the CDR3 reads TGTGCCAGCAGCCAGGGGGACAGCTCGGGAAGCACCTTC. Full variable domain (remainder filled in from reference TRBV3-1 and TRBJ1-2): DTAVSQTPKYLVTQMGNDKSIKCEQNLGHDTMYWYKQDSKKFLKIMFSYNNKELIINETVPNRFSPKSPDKAHLNLHINSLELGDSAVYFCASSQGDSSGSTFGSGTRLTVV.

The sample holds a few counts of this clonotype. J is TRBJ2-7 and V is TRBV4-1; 8 bases line up with TRBD1. The CDR3 is 19 amino acids. Per germline, CDR1 MGHRA and CDR2 YSYEKL. J lost 2 bases, V lost 2 bases, and 17 bases had no gene match. The CDR3 sequence is CASSQFGQKRTGRTYEQYF. The CDR3 nucleotides read TGCGCCAGCAGCCAATTCGGACAAAAACGGACAGGGCGGACCTACGAGCAGTACTTC.

This clonotype was found many times. This chain joins TRBV12-3 or TRBV12-4 and TRBJ1-1; no firm D call. The CDR3 extends over 12 amino acids. Trimming shortened V by 2 bases and J by 3 bases, and 4 bases separated the two germline ends. The CDR3 nucleotides are TGTGCCAGCAGTTTAAGGTACACTGAAGCTTTCTTT. Its translation: CASSLRYTEAFF.

The rearrangement joins TRBV10-3 to TRBJ2-5; TRBD2 matches at 7 bases. This CDR3 comprises 14 residues. The germline V gene encodes CDR1 ENHRY and CDR2 SYGVKD. After removal of 8 bases from V and 3 bases from J, the junction contained 9 bases not matched to a gene. CDR3 DNA sequence: TGTGCCATCGGGAGGGGTATTGGAGAAGAGACCCAGTACTTC. Amino acid sequence: CAIGRGIGEETQYF.

The chain recombines TRBV2 with TRBJ1-5; 9 bases are shared with TRBD1. Losses at the gene ends were 8 bases for V and 3 bases for J; bases not matched to a gene: 8. CDR1 and CDR2 from the germline V gene are SNHLY and FYNNEI. This CDR3 comprises 15 residues. CDR3 region: CASGVTGGNNQPQHF. Written as DNA, the CDR3 is TGTGCCAGCGGGGTGACAGGGGGGAACAATCAGCCCCAGCATTTT. The full variable domain, in which reference TRBV2 and TRBJ1-5 provide the parts outside the CDR3, is EPEVTQTPSHQVTQMGQEVILRCVPISNHLYFYWYRQILGQKVEFLVSFYNNEISEKSEIFDDQFSVERPDGSNFTLKIRSTKLEDSAMYFCASGVTGGNNQPQHFGDGTRLSIL.

The J gene is TRBJ1-3, the V gene TRBV9; D is perhaps TRBD1 (5 bases). V lost 4 bases and J 4 bases, leaving 21 bases between the germline ends. The CDR3 has 17 amino acids. In germline, CDR1 is SGDLS, CDR2 YYNGEE. The CDR3 sequence: CASSQGRLWGRGNTIYF. CDR3 DNA sequence: TGTGCCAGCAGCCAAGGCCGCCTTTGGGGACGGGGAAACACCATATATTTT.

Details on this clonotype: A clone one base away is much larger, so this may be a read error. This chain joins TRBV2 and TRBJ1-5; D remains unclear. Per the germline V gene, CDR1 is SNHLY and CDR2 is FYNNEI. V gave up 0 bases and J gave up 0 bases, with 9 bases separating them. The CDR3 extends over 16 amino acids. Written as DNA, the CDR3 is TGTGCCAGCAGTGAAGCCGGCCGGTGTAGCAATCAGCCCCAGCATTTT. It codes for CASSEAGRCSNQPQHF. The whole variable domain, remainder taken from reference TRBV2 and TRBJ1-5, is EPEVTQTPSHQVTQMGQEVILRCVPISNHLYFYWYRQILGQKVEFLVSFYNNEISEKSEIFDDQFSVERPDGSNFTLKIRSTKLEDSAMYFCASSEAGRCSNQPQHFGDGTRLSIL.

Worth noting for this clonotype: Its ends do not fully match the called genes, so a read error is possible. The V call is TRBV5-1, the J call TRBJ2-5; no reliable D call. CDR3 length: 10 residues. Germline lookup yields CDR1 SGHRS and CDR2 YFSETQ. The CDR3 sequence is CASSQATQYF. The CDR3, as DNA: TGCGCCAGCAGCCAAGCGACCCAGTACTTC.

The gene calls are TRBV15 and TRBJ2-5; 9 bases map to TRBD2. V trimming: 8 bases; J trimming: 3 bases; junction bases outside the gene matches: 10. There are 15 residues in the CDR3. Germline CDR1 is LNHNV and CDR2 is YYDKDF (reference sequence). The CDR3 DNA sequence: TGTGCCACCCTAAATCGGCTAGCGGGGAAAGAGACCCAGTACTTC. Amino acid sequence: CATLNRLAGKETQYF.

The rearrangement uses TRBV15 and TRBJ1-5; TRBD1 aligns across 7 bases. V gave up 0 bases and J gave up 6 bases; unmatched junction bases: 8. Germline V gene sequence: CDR1 LNHNV, CDR2 YYDKDF (reference sequence). This CDR3 has 16 residues. The CDR3 coding sequence is TGTGCCACCAGCAGAGATAGGGCAGGGGGAGGTCAGCCCCAGCATTTT. This translates into CATSRDRAGGGQPQHF.

This clonotype was seen a few times. The genes are TRBV6-5 and TRBJ1-6, with a possible D match to TRBD1 (6 bases). This CDR3 region has 16 residues. The V and J ends lost 6 bases and 8 bases respectively, with 20 bases between them. Looked up from germline, CDR1 is MNHEY and CDR2 is SVGAGI. This chain's CDR3 is CASRPDWGARDSPLHF. CDR3 DNA sequence: TGTGCCAGCAGACCCGATTGGGGGGCTCGAGATTCACCCCTCCACTTT.

Of note for this clonotype: The junction does not match germline at one end; this may be a read error. The chain employs TRBV7-2 and TRBJ2-7, with TRBD1 identical over 10 bases. Germline loops: CDR1 SGHTA, CDR2 FQGNSA. The CDR3 length is 15 residues. The CDR3 DNA follows: TGTGCCAGCAGCTTATCGACAGGGGGCTCCTGCGAGCAGTACTTC. Translating gives CASSLSTGGSCEQYF.

This clonotype was counted a few times. The V and J genes are TRBV5-1 and TRBJ1-5; a weak D match, TRBD1 (6 bases). This CDR3 region has 15 residues. Between the trimmed V and J ends, which lost 0 bases and 6 bases, there was a span of 13 bases. The V gene's germline CDR1 is SGHRS and CDR2 YFSETQ. CDR3: CASSLAGTIGQPQHF. The CDR3 nucleotides read TGCGCCAGCAGCTTGGCCGGGACAATCGGTCAGCCCCAGCATTTT.

The chain uses TRBV4-3 and TRBJ2-5; D is perhaps TRBD2 (5 bases). Trimming stripped 2 bases from V and 5 bases from J, with 24 bases between. In germline, CDR1 is LGHNA, CDR2 YSLEER. The CDR3 has 18 residues. The CDR3 here is CASSQTPHLGEEVETQYF. The DNA for the CDR3 is TGCGCCAGCAGCCAAACCCCTCACCTTGGTGAGGAGGTGGAGACCCAGTACTTC.

This clonotype was counted ten times or more. The chain recombines TRBV19 with TRBJ2-2, with D possibly TRBD2 on 5 matching bases. CDR3 length: 13 amino acids. Germline CDR1 reads LNHDA; CDR2 reads SQIVND (reference sequence). V lost 5 bases and J 5 bases, leaving 9 bases between the germline ends. This chain's CDR3 is CASSHLATGELFF. The CDR3 DNA is TGTGCCAGTAGTCACCTAGCTACCGGGGAGCTGTTTTTT.

This chain connects TRBV10-3 to TRBJ2-7; the match to TRBD2 covers 9 bases. The CDR3 is made up of 16 amino acids. The V gene end was trimmed by 10 bases and the J gene end by 3 bases; junction bases not matched to a gene: 16. The germline V gene encodes CDR1 ENHRY and CDR2 SYGVKD. The CDR3 nucleotides are TGTGCCACCCCGAGTAGCGGGGGCCGCCGTTTCTACGAGCAGTACTTC. It encodes CATPSSGGRRFYEQYF.

The rearrangement links TRBV7-2 to TRBJ1-2; D is possibly TRBD1 (6 bases). Germline-derived CDR1 and CDR2 are SGHTA and FQGNSA. V was pared by 5 bases and J by 4 bases, with 20 bases between. The CDR3 has 16 residues. CDR3 DNA: TGTGCCAGCAGCGCCCACCTACGGGGGGGGCCCTATGGCTACACCTTC. This codes for CASSAHLRGGPYGYTF.

This clonotype has more than one count but fewer than ten. The chain carries TRBV19 and TRBJ1-1; the D gene is possibly TRBD1 (5 bases). Germline CDR1 reads LNHDA; CDR2 reads SQIVND (reference sequence). V was clipped by 7 bases and J by 5 bases, with 20 bases between them. The CDR3 spans 15 residues. DNA for the CDR3: TGTGCCAGTATCCCCTCTTCGGGGCTCTTGACTGAAGCTTTCTTT. Protein product: CASIPSSGLLTEAFF.

The gene calls are TRBV6-1 and TRBJ1-6; perhaps TRBD1 as D (6 bases). V was trimmed by 3 bases and J by 3 bases, leaving 15 bases between them. The germline V gene encodes CDR1 MNHNS and CDR2 SASEGT. CDR3 length equals 17 residues. The CDR3 DNA reads TGTGCCAGCAGTGACCGGGCAGGGGCACTCTATAATTCACCCCTCCACTTT. It specifies CASSDRAGALYNSPLHF.

The chain links TRBV6-4 to TRBJ1-1; D might be TRBD1 (5 bases). V dropped 7 bases and J dropped 0 bases, with 12 bases sitting between them. Germline CDR1 reads MRHNA; CDR2 reads SNTAGT. CDR3 length: 14 residues. CDR3 in amino acids: CASKAGDLNTEAFF. CDR3 in DNA: TGTGCCAGCAAGGCCGGGGACCTGAACACTGAAGCTTTCTTT.

This clonotype has ten or more counts. The CDR3 DNA follows: TGTGCCAGCAGCCCGGGACAGGAGTCTTATGGCTACACCTTC. Its protein product is CASSPGQESYGYTF. This chain joins TRBV12-3 or TRBV12-4 and TRBJ1-2; 8 nucleotides match TRBD1. This CDR3 spans 14 amino acids. V lost 6 bases to trimming and J lost 5 bases; unmatched junction nucleotides: 8.

The J gene is TRBJ1-4, the V gene TRBV20-1; maybe TRBD1 (5 bases). Germline V CDR1 and CDR2: DFQATT, SNEGSKA (reference sequence). Trimming pared 1 base from V and 6 bases from J, leaving 12 bases between. The CDR3 totals 14 residues. CDR3 sequence reads: CSARAYQGDEKLFF. The CDR3, as DNA: TGCAGTGCTAGAGCTTATCAGGGAGATGAAAAACTGTTTTTT.

This clonotype has at least ten counts. The chain has TRBV10-1 and TRBJ1-1; 8 bases map to TRBD1. Unmatched junction bases numbered 4, after V lost 5 bases and J lost 2 bases. The CDR3 totals 14 residues. Germline assignment: CDR1 WNHNN and CDR2 SYGVQD (reference sequence). CDR3 nucleotide sequence: TGCGCCAGCAGTCCTCAGGGGGCTAACACTGAAGCTTTCTTT. Its protein product is CASSPQGANTEAFF.

This clonotype came up many times. CDR3 sequence (DNA): TGCAGTGCTGATGGACAGGGGCTTAACTATGGCTACACCTTC. Translating gives CSADGQGLNYGYTF. The rearrangement links TRBV20-1 to TRBJ1-2; TRBD1 agrees at 9 bases. The CDR3 is 14 residues long. J lost 1 base, V lost 5 bases, and 5 bases had no gene match. Germline assignment: CDR1 DFQATT and CDR2 SNEGSKA (reference sequence).